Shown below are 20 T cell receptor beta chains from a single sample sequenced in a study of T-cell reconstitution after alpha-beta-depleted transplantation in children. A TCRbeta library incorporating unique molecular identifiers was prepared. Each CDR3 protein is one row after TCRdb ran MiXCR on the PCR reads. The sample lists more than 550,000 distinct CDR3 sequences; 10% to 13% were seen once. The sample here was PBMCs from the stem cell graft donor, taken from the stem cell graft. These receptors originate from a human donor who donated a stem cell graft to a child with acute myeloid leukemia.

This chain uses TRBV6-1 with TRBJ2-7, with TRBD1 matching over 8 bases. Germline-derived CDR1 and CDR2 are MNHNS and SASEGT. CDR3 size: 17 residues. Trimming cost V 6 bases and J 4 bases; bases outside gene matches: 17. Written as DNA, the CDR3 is TGTGCCAGCAGACCCCAAGGACAGGGCCAACTAACTTACGAGCAGTACTTC. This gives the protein CASRPQGQGQLTYEQYF.

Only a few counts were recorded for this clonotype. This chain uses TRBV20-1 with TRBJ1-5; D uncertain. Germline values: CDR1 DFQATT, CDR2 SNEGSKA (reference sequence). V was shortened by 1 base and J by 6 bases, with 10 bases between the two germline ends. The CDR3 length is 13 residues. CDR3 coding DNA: TGCAGTGCTAGAGTGGACCGGAGTCAGCCCCAGCATTTT. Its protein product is CSARVDRSQPQHF.

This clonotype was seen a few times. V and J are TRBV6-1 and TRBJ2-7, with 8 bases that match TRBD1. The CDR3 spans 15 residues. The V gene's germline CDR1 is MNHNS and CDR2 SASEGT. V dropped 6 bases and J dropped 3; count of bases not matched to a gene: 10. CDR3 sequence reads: CASSSRDRSHYEQYF. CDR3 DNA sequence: TGTGCCAGCAGCTCCCGGGACAGGAGCCACTACGAGCAGTACTTC.

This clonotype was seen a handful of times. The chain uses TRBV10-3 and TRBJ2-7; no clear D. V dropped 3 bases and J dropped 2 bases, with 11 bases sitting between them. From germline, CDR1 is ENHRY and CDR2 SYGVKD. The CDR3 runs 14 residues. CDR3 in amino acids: CAISERSAPYEQYF. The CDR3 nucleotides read TGTGCCATCAGTGAAAGGTCGGCCCCCTACGAGCAGTACTTC.

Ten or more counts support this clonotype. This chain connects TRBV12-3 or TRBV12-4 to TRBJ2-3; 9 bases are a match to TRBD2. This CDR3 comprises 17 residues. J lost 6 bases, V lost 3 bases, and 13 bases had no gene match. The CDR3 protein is CASSFGTGLAGLDTQYF. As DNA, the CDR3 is TGTGCCAGCAGTTTTGGGACTGGCCTAGCGGGATTGGATACGCAGTATTTT.

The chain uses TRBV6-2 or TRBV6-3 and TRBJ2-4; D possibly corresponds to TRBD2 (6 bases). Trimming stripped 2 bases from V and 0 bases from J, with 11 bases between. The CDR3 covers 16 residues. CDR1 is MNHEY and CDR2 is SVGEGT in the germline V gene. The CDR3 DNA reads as TGTGCCAGCAGTTACCGGCGGGACCTAGCCAAAAACATTCAGTACTTC. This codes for CASSYRRDLAKNIQYF.

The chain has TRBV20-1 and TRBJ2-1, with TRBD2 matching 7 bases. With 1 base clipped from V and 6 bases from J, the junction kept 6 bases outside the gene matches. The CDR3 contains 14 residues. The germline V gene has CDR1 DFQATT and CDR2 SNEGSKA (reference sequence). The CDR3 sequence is CSARVTSVGNEQFF. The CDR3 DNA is TGCAGTGCTAGAGTCACTAGCGTTGGCAATGAGCAGTTCTTC.

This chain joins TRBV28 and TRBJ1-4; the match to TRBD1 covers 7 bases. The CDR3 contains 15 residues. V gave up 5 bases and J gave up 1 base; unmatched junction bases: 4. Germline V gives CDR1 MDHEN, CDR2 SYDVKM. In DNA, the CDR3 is TGTGCCAGCAGTCTCCGACAGGGAACTAATGAAAAACTGTTTTTT. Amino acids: CASSLRQGTNEKLFF.

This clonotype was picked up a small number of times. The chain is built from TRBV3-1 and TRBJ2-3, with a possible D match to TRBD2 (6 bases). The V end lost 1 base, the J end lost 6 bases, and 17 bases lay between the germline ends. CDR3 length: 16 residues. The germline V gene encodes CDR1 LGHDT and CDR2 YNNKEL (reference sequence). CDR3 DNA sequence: TGTGCCAGCAGCCAAGGGTATGGGACTGAGTTGGATACGCAGTATTTT. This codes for CASSQGYGTELDTQYF.

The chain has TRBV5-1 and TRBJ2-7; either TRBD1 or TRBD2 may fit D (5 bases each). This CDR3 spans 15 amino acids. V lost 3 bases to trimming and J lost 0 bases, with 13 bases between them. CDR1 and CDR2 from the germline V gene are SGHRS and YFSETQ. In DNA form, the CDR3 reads TGCGCCAGCAGCTGGGGGTGGCGCAGCTCCTACGAGCAGTACTTC. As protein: CASSWGWRSSYEQYF.

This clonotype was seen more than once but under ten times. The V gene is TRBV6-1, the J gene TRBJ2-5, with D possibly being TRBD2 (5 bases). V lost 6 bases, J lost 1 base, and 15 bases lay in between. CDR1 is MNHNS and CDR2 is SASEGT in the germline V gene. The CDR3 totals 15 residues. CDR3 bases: TGTGCCAGCAGCCAGAAATCCCTAGCCCAAGAGACCCAGTACTTC. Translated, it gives CASSQKSLAQETQYF.

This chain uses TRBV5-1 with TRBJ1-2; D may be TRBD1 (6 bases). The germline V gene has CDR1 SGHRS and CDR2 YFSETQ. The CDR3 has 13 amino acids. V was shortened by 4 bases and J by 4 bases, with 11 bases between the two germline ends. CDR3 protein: CASSGGQRYGYTF. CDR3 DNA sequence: TGCGCCAGCAGCGGAGGACAGCGCTATGGCTACACCTTC.

The CDR3 loop reads CASRQLANTDTQYF. The CDR3 bases are TGTGCCAGCAGGCAACTAGCTAACACAGATACGCAGTATTTT. This rearrangement joins TRBV6-5 to TRBJ2-3, with D possibly matching TRBD2 (6 bases). Germline loops: CDR1 MNHEY, CDR2 SVGAGI. The ends were cut back, 6 bases at V and 2 bases at J, with 12 bases in the middle. The CDR3 has 14 amino acids.

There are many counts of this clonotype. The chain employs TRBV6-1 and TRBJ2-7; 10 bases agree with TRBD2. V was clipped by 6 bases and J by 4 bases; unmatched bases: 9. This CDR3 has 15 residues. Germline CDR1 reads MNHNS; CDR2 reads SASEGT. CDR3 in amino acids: CASRASGSWEYEQYF. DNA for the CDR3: TGTGCCAGCAGGGCTAGCGGGAGCTGGGAGTACGAGCAGTACTTC.

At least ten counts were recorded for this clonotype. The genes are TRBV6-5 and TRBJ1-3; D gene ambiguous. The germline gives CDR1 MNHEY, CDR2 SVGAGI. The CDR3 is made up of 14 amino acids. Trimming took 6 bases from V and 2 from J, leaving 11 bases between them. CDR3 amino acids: CASSPRLAGNTIYF. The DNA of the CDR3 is TGTGCCAGCAGCCCCCGCCTAGCTGGAAACACCATATATTTT.

CDR3 protein: CASSGTGDEKLFF. As DNA, the CDR3 is TGTGCCAGCAGCGGGACAGGGGATGAAAAACTGTTTTTT. The J gene is TRBJ1-4, the V gene TRBV25-1, with TRBD1 matching over 10 bases. Per the germline V gene, CDR1 is MGHDK and CDR2 is SYGVNS. V lost 6 bases and J lost 6; bases outside the gene matches: 1. This CDR3 has 13 residues.

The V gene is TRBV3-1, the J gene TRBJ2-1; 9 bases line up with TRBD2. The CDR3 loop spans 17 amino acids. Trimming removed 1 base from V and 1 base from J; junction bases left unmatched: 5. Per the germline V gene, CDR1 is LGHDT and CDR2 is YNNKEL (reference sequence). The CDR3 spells CASSQGGLAYSYNEQFF. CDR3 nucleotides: TGTGCCAGCAGCCAAGGAGGACTAGCGTATTCCTACAATGAGCAGTTCTTC.

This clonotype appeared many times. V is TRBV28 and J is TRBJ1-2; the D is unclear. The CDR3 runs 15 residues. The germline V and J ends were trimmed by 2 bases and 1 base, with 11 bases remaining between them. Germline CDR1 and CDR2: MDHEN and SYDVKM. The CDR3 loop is CASSLGSGRNYGYTF. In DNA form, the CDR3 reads TGTGCCAGCAGTTTAGGTTCAGGACGTAACTATGGCTACACCTTC.

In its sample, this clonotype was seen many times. The CDR3 region is CASSARGLGETQYF. The CDR3 nucleotides read TGTGCCAGCAGTGCTAGGGGGTTGGGGGAGACCCAGTACTTC. This chain joins TRBV27 and TRBJ2-5; tentative D call: TRBD1 (6 bases). Trimming stripped 5 bases from V and 5 bases from J, with 15 bases between. This CDR3 contains 14 residues. CDR1 and CDR2 from the germline V gene are MNHEY and SMNVEV (reference sequence).

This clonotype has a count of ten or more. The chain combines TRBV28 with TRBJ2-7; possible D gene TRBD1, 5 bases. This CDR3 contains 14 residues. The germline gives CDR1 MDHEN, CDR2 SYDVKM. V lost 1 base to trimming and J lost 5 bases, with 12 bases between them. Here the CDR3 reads CASSLSAGKDEQYF. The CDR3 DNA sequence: TGTGCCAGCAGTTTATCGGCAGGGAAGGACGAGCAGTACTTC.